The 20 T cell receptor beta chains given below trace back to one sample, sequenced in a study of CD8+CD57+ T cells in acquired aplastic anemia. All sequencing subjects had displayed CD8+CD57+ cell expansion on flow cytometry. CDR3 and TCR beta VDJ profiling relied on genomic DNA as the template. TCRdb re-analysed the reads in MiXCR, keeping a single row per CDR3 protein. This repertoire shows roughly 500,000 distinct CDR3 sequences, around 30% found once; its top ten account for 0.82%. The specimen was sorted CD4+, CD8+, or CD8+CD57+ T cells (not recorded which) from PBMCs. The receptors derive from a human donor with aplastic anemia.

The rearrangement joins TRBV10-3 to TRBJ1-2; 8 nucleotides agree with TRBD1. The length of the CDR3 is 14 residues. V lost 7 bases and J lost 4; bases outside the gene matches: 8. CDR1 and CDR2 (germline): ENHRY, SYGVKD. The CDR3 DNA sequence: TGTGCCATCACTGCAGGGGGCGGTTCCTATGGCTACACCTTC. Translated, it gives CAITAGGGSYGYTF.

The sample holds a few counts of this clonotype. The chain recombines TRBV19 with TRBJ1-2, with 9 positions matching TRBD1. The junction had 13 bases not matched to a gene; V was cut back by 5 bases and J by 3 bases. Germline V CDR1 and CDR2: LNHDA, SQIVND (reference sequence). CDR3 size: 17 residues. DNA of the CDR3: TGTGCCAGTAGTCTCCGGACAGGGGTCAAGGGAGACTATGGCTACACCTTC. It specifies CASSLRTGVKGDYGYTF. Supplemented by reference TRBV19 and TRBJ1-2, the full variable domain reads DGGITQSPKYLFRKEGQNVTLSCEQNLNHDAMYWYRQDPGQGLRLIYYSQIVNDFQKGDIAEGYSVSREKKESFPLTVTSAQKNPTAFYLCASSLRTGVKGDYGYTFGSGTRLTVV.

This clonotype was picked up many times. The rearrangement uses TRBV19 and TRBJ2-2; D not resolved. The germline CDR1 and CDR2 sequences are LNHDA and SQIVND (reference sequence). This CDR3 is 14 amino acids long. Trimming pared 6 bases from V and 3 bases from J, leaving 11 bases between. CDR3 region: CASSVLLDTGELFF. In DNA form, the CDR3 reads TGTGCCAGTAGCGTGCTATTGGACACCGGGGAGCTGTTTTTT.

This clonotype came up many times. This rearrangement joins TRBV2 to TRBJ1-5; the D is unclear. V was cut by 5 bases and J by 6 bases, with 20 bases left in between. The CDR3 loop spans 16 amino acids. Germline loops: CDR1 SNHLY, CDR2 FYNNEI. The CDR3 DNA reads as TGTGCCAGCAGTCCCTCCGGCCAGCTCCTAGGTCAGCCCCAGCATTTT. It is translated as CASSPSGQLLGQPQHF.

This clonotype was seen at least ten times. The V call is TRBV15, the J call TRBJ1-6; D remains unclear. V lost 0 bases and J 9 bases, leaving 12 bases between the germline ends. The CDR3 is 15 residues long. The germline CDR1 and CDR2 sequences are LNHNV and YYDKDF (reference sequence). Here the CDR3 reads CATSRETGLSSPLHF. The CDR3 DNA reads as TGTGCCACCAGCAGAGAAACGGGTTTAAGTTCACCCCTCCACTTT. Drawing the rest from reference TRBV15 and TRBJ1-6, the complete variable domain is DAMVIQNPRYQVTQFGKPVTLSCSQTLNHNVMYWYQQKSSQAPKLLFHYYDKDFNNEADTPDNFQSRRPNTSFCFLDIRSPGLGDTAMYLCATSRETGLSSPLHFGNGTRLTVT.

The V gene is TRBV4-3, the J gene TRBJ1-1, with unresolved D. The CDR3 extends over 14 amino acids. Germline V lookup: CDR1 LGHNA, CDR2 YSLEER. Trimming removed 2 bases from V and 1 base from J, with 8 bases in between. CDR3 protein: CASSQFERNTEAFF. In nucleotides, the CDR3 is TGCGCCAGCAGCCAATTTGAGAGGAACACTGAAGCTTTCTTT.

The V call is TRBV5-1, the J call TRBJ1-5; unclear D gene. V was shortened by 0 bases and J by 9 bases, with 13 bases between the two germline ends. Germline V gene data show CDR1 as SGHRS and CDR2 as YFSETQ. The CDR3 loop spans 14 amino acids. CDR3 nucleotide sequence: TGCGCCAGCAGCTTGGGGGAGGGCGATCTGCCCCAGCATTTT. Its translation is CASSLGEGDLPQHF.

V usage is TRBV5-1 and J usage is TRBJ2-1; D could derive from TRBD1 or TRBD2 (5 bases each). Trimming shortened V by 3 bases and J by 5 bases, and 12 bases separated the two germline ends. This CDR3 has 14 amino acids. CDR1 is SGHRS, CDR2 YFSETQ, per germline. CDR3 residues: CASSSSGTHNEQFF. CDR3 nucleotide sequence: TGCGCCAGCAGCTCGTCCGGGACCCACAATGAGCAGTTCTTC.

This clonotype was observed many times. The chain combines TRBV2 with TRBJ1-1; D not resolved. V shed 2 bases and J shed 1 base, with 5 bases lying between them. This CDR3 is built from 13 residues. From germline, CDR1 is SNHLY and CDR2 FYNNEI. CDR3 sequence: CASSELGNTEAFF. The CDR3 nucleotides read TGTGCCAGCAGTGAATTGGGGAACACTGAAGCTTTCTTT.

This chain uses TRBV14 with TRBJ2-6; 7 positions match TRBD1. V lost 2 bases to trimming and J lost 2 bases; unmatched junction nucleotides: 6. The CDR3 totals 17 residues. Germline CDR1 is SGHDN and CDR2 is FVKESK. The CDR3 reads CASSQIHRGPGANVLTF. The CDR3 region has the DNA TGTGCCAGCAGCCAAATTCATAGGGGGCCTGGGGCCAACGTCCTGACTTTC.

This clonotype was counted a few times. The chain uses TRBV18 and TRBJ1-2; no reliable D call. Germline V lookup: CDR1 KGHSH, CDR2 LQKENI. The CDR3 is 17 amino acids. V was clipped by 0 bases and J by 0 bases, with 14 bases between them. CDR3 protein: CASSPPLMGDPNYGYTF. The CDR3 region has the DNA TGTGCCAGCTCACCACCATTAATGGGAGATCCTAACTATGGCTACACCTTC.

This clonotype appeared many times. The rearrangement uses TRBV20-1 and TRBJ2-7, with 14 bases aligning to TRBD2. The junction had 9 bases not matched to a gene; V was cut back by 3 bases and J by 5 bases. The CDR3 is 16 residues long. Germline V gene lookup returns CDR1 DFQATT and CDR2 SNEGSKA (reference sequence). The CDR3 nucleotides are TGCAGTGCTAGGACAGGGACTAGCGGGAGAGGCGACGAGCAGTACTTC. It is translated as CSARTGTSGRGDEQYF.

This clonotype was seen only a few times. V and J are TRBV20-1 and TRBJ2-5; D is possibly TRBD1 (6 bases). The CDR3 totals 13 residues. Germline CDR1 DFQATT, CDR2 SNEGSKA (reference sequence). V gave up 6 bases and J gave up 1 base, with 12 bases separating them. CDR3 DNA: TGCAGTGCCAACCAGGGGTTCCAAGAGACCCAGTACTTC. It translates to CSANQGFQETQYF.

The gene calls are TRBV9 and TRBJ1-5; TRBD1 matches at 8 bases. The junction had 6 bases not matched to a gene; V was cut back by 4 bases and J by 3 bases. Per germline, CDR1 SGDLS and CDR2 YYNGEE. The CDR3 consists of 15 residues. This chain's CDR3 is CASSRRTGYNQPQHF. The DNA of the CDR3 is TGTGCCAGCAGCCGCCGGACAGGGTACAATCAGCCCCAGCATTTT.

The J gene is TRBJ1-1, the V gene TRBV10-3; D uncertain. With 10 bases removed from V and 6 bases from J, the gap between germline ends came to 18 bases. Germline V gives CDR1 ENHRY, CDR2 SYGVKD. CDR3 length: 13 amino acids. CDR3 bases: TGTGCCAGCAAGACTGTACGGGCAGCTGAAGCTTTCTTT. The encoded protein is CASKTVRAAEAFF.

This clonotype was recorded at least ten times. This sequence joins TRBV29-1 and TRBJ1-6; 9 nucleotides match TRBD1. The junction had 6 bases not matched to a gene; V was cut back by 7 bases and J by 8 bases. The CDR3 loop spans 13 amino acids. CDR1 is SQVTM and CDR2 is ANQGSEA in the germline V gene. CDR3 DNA: TGCAGCGCGCAGACAGGGGGTGATTCACCCCTCCACTTT. Translation gives CSAQTGGDSPLHF.

The gene calls are TRBV11-1 and TRBJ1-3; D is uncertain. Germline CDR1 and CDR2: SGHAT and FQDESV (reference sequence). The CDR3 consists of 16 residues. V was clipped by 4 bases and J by 0 bases, with 13 bases between them. CDR3 sequence: CASSSTETRSGNTIYF. The CDR3 nucleotides are TGTGCCAGCAGCTCCACAGAGACCCGCTCTGGAAACACCATATATTTT. The full variable domain, in which reference TRBV11-1 and TRBJ1-3 provide the parts outside the CDR3, is EAEVAQSPRYKITEKSQAVAFWCDPISGHATLYWYRQILGQGPELLVQFQDESVVDDSQLPKDRFSAERLKGVDSTLKIQPAELGDSAMYLCASSSTETRSGNTIYFGEGSWLTVV.

This clonotype was found many times. The junction departs from germline at one end; a sequencing error may be responsible. The chain uses TRBV5-1 and TRBJ1-1; maybe TRBD1 (6 bases). The CDR3 has 13 amino acids. Germline CDR1 SGHRS, CDR2 YFSETQ. CDR3 nucleotides: TGCGCCAGCGGGGGCAGACCGAACACTGAAGCCTTCTTT. Encoded protein: CASGGRPNTEAFF.

The chain is built from TRBV25-1 and TRBJ1-5; 10 positions agree with TRBD1. This CDR3 spans 17 amino acids. The J segment lost 6 bases and the V segment lost 5 bases, leaving 13 bases of the junction unmatched. In germline, CDR1 is MGHDK, CDR2 SYGVNS. CDR3 sequence reads: CASSRSGTGVGVQPQHF. The CDR3 region has the DNA TGTGCCAGCAGTCGCTCCGGGACAGGGGTAGGAGTTCAGCCCCAGCATTTT.

This chain uses TRBV9 with TRBJ2-2, with D maybe TRBD2 (5 bases). Germline V gene lookup returns CDR1 SGDLS and CDR2 YYNGEE. V dropped 0 bases and J dropped 2 bases, with 8 bases sitting between them. This CDR3 region has 15 residues. The DNA for the CDR3 is TGTGCCAGCAGCGTAGACGGGGTTAACACCGGGGAGCTGTTTTTT. This translates into CASSVDGVNTGELFF.